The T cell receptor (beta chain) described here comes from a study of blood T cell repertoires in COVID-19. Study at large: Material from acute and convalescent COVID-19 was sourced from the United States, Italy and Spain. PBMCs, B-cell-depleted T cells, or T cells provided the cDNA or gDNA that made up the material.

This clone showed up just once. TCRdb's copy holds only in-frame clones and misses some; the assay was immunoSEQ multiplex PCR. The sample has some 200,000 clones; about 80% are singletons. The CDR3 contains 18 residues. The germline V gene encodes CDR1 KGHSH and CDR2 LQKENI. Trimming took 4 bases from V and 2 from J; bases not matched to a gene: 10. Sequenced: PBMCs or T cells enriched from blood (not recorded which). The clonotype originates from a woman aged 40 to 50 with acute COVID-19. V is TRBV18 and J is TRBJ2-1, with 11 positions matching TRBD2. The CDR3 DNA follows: TGTGCCAGCTCACTAATTAGTACTAGCGGGAGACCCTACAATGAGCAGTTCTTC. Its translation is CASSLISTSGRPYNEQFF.